The next 4 T cell receptor beta chains were all read from a single sample in a study of control samples from healthy donors and cancer patients. Assay used: immunoSEQ multiplex PCR; TCRdb lists only in-frame clones, some missing. Of some 120,000 clones listed, approximately 90% were seen once; the top ten hold approximately 7.8%. Sequences were obtained from blood. These receptor sequences come from a young woman in good health.

The CDR3 DNA is TGTGCTAGTGGTTTGGTACGAGATGGGACCCTTGACACAGATACGCAGTATTTT. This sequence encodes CASGLVRDGTLDTDTQYF. The chain uses TRBV12-5 and TRBJ2-3, with D perhaps assigned TRBD1 or TRBD2 (5 bases each). The ends were cut back, 0 bases at V and 2 bases at J, with 18 bases in the middle. CDR1 LGHNT and CDR2 FRNRAP come from the germline V gene. The length of the CDR3 is 18 residues.

The chain recombines TRBV12-3 or TRBV12-4 with TRBJ2-7; no clear D. The V gene lost 6 bases and the J gene lost 5 bases, with 11 bases spanning the gap. CDR3 size: 12 residues. CDR3 loop: CASSEPRHEQYF. DNA for the CDR3: TGTGCCAGCAGCGAACCCAGACACGAGCAGTACTTC.

This chain joins TRBV27 and TRBJ2-7; 10 positions match TRBD1. The germline CDR1 and CDR2 sequences are MNHEY and SMNVEV (reference sequence). V gave up 5 bases and J gave up 2 bases; unmatched junction bases: 6. This CDR3 comprises 15 residues. The CDR3 DNA reads as TGTGCCAGCAGTCGCCCGGGACAGGGGACCTACGAGCAGTACTTC. As protein: CASSRPGQGTYEQYF.

The V call is TRBV30, the J call TRBJ1-4, with D possibly matching TRBD1 (5 bases). This CDR3 comprises 12 residues. CDR1 GTSNPN and CDR2 SVGIG come from the germline V gene (reference sequence). V was trimmed by 7 bases and J by 10 bases, leaving 16 bases between them. Here the CDR3 DNA reads TGTGCCTTACTACCTAGGGGAAGAAAACTGTTTTTT. Protein product: CALLPRGRKLFF.